The rows below give T cell receptor beta chains drawn from one sample of a study of T cells in localized non-small cell lung cancer. Clones were read by immunoSEQ multiplex PCR, and TCRdb kept only the in-frame ones, dropping some. This table has over 50,000 clones, roughly 90% appearing once. The material sequenced was peripheral blood, taken before any cancer treatment. The receptors stem from a woman aged 35 to 69 with stage I lung adenocarcinoma. The CDR3 runs from the conserved cysteine through the conserved F or W. The D gene is left open where the match is weak. Some rows have no size entry. The others give once, few or many, or a class for an expanded clone.

CDR3,DNA,size,J,V,D
CASSQEAGTANSPLHF,TGCGCCAGCAGCCAAGAGGCCGGGACAGCTAATTCACCCCTCCACTTT,-,TRBJ1-6,TRBV4-3,TRBD1
CASYQGNYGYTF,TGTGCCAGCTACCAAGGCAACTATGGCTACACCTTC,-,TRBJ1-2,TRBV9,-
CASSPTNYGYTF,TGTGCCAGCAGTCCAACTAACTATGGCTACACCTTC,-,TRBJ1-2,TRBV28,-
CASMGQGLNQPQHF,TGTGCCAGCATGGGACAGGGCTTAAATCAGCCCCAGCATTTT,once,TRBJ1-5,TRBV6-1,TRBD1
CASSILAGPTTQYF,TGTGCCAGTAGTATTCTAGCGGGCCCAACTACGCAGTATTTT,-,TRBJ2-3,TRBV19,TRBD2
CATGAGGLASNEQFF,TGTGCCACTGGAGCTGGGGGACTAGCAAGCAATGAGCAGTTCTTC,-,TRBJ2-1,TRBV10-3,TRBD2
CASSQYEQYF,TGCGCCAGCAGCCAATACGAGCAGTACTTC,-,TRBJ2-7,TRBV4-3,-
CASSGILAGGDEQYF,TGTGCCAGTAGTGGAATACTAGCGGGAGGAGACGAGCAGTACTTC,-,TRBJ2-7,TRBV19,TRBD2
CATSRDWDTEAFF,TGTGCCACCAGCAGAGATTGGGACACTGAAGCTTTCTTT,-,TRBJ1-1,TRBV15,-
CASSLDLPNTEAFF,TGCGCCAGCAGCTTGGATCTCCCGAACACTGAAGCTTTCTTT,-,TRBJ1-1,TRBV5-1,-
CASSFSAGDSDQPQHF,TGTGCCAGCAGTTTTTCGGCCGGTGATAGCGATCAGCCCCAGCATTTT,-,TRBJ1-5,TRBV28,-
CAWRGKAGYTF,TGTGCCTGGAGGGGGAAGGCCGGCTACACCTTC,-,TRBJ1-2,TRBV30,-
CAWTGGLASTQYF,TGTGCCTGGACGGGGGGGCTAGCCTCCACGCAGTATTTT,-,TRBJ2-3,TRBV30,TRBD2
CASSQDRRGRPYSNQPQHF,TGTGCCAGCAGCCAAGATAGGAGGGGGCGACCATATAGCAATCAGCCCCAGCATTTT,once,TRBJ1-5,TRBV14,TRBD1
CASSPGGPEAFF,TGTGCCAGCTCACCGGGGGGCCCTGAAGCTTTCTTT,once,TRBJ1-1,TRBV18,-
CASSPQGNQPQHF,TGTGCCAGCAGCCCTCAGGGTAATCAGCCCCAGCATTTT,-,TRBJ1-5,TRBV7-2,-
CASSPASARGVGDTQYF,TGCGCCAGCAGTCCCGCCTCGGCGCGGGGGGTTGGAGATACGCAGTATTTT,-,TRBJ2-3,TRBV10-1,TRBD2
CASSVNSAYLQPQHF,TGTGCCAGTAGTGTGAACAGCGCGTATCTCCAGCCCCAGCATTTT,-,TRBJ1-5,TRBV19,-
CASSLVRGQGTDEQFF,TGTGCCAGCAGCTTGGTCCGAGGACAGGGGACCGATGAGCAGTTCTTC,once,TRBJ2-1,TRBV5-4,TRBD1
CASSPLIQTDTQYF,TGTGCCAGCAGCCCCCTCATCCAGACAGATACGCAGTATTTT,once,TRBJ2-3,TRBV7-2,-
CASSPELGDTQYF,TGTGCCAGCTCACCAGAGCTGGGAGATACGCAGTATTTT,-,TRBJ2-3,TRBV18,-
CASSVAGGNYGYTF,TGTGCCAGCAGCGTAGCGGGGGGTAACTATGGCTACACCTTC,-,TRBJ1-2,TRBV9,-
CASSWAGSSGANVLTF,TGTGCCAGTAGTTGGGCAGGGAGCTCTGGGGCCAACGTCCTGACTTTC,-,TRBJ2-6,TRBV19,-
CASSLGEGYEQYF,TGTGCCAGCAGCTTAGGAGAGGGCTACGAGCAGTACTTC,-,TRBJ2-7,TRBV11-1,-
CAISSGETQYF,TGTGCCATCAGTTCGGGAGAGACCCAGTACTTC,-,TRBJ2-5,TRBV10-3,-
CASSPGHPGYGYTF,TGTGCCAGCAGCCCGGGACACCCTGGCTATGGCTACACCTTC,-,TRBJ1-2,TRBV14,-
CASSPGRVRGLYEQYF,TGTGCCAGCAGTCCTGGACGGGTTCGGGGCCTATACGAGCAGTACTTC,-,TRBJ2-7,TRBV27,-
CASSWFRTINEQFF,TGCGCCAGCAGCTGGTTCCGGACAATCAATGAGCAGTTCTTC,-,TRBJ2-1,TRBV5-1,-
CASSLGMGGGNTEAFF,TGTGCCAGCAGCTTAGGGATGGGGGGCGGAAACACTGAAGCTTTCTTT,once,TRBJ1-1,TRBV11-2,-
CATSRDRESIHEQYF,TGTGCCACCAGCAGAGACAGGGAATCCATACACGAGCAGTACTTC,-,TRBJ2-7,TRBV15,-